This TCR beta chain appears in the sequencing data of a study of CD8+CD57+ T cells in acquired aplastic anemia. Whoever was chosen for sequencing had shown CD8+CD57+ cell expansion by flow cytometry. The diagnosis in all patients was severe acquired aplastic anemia. Receipt of therapy had not occurred in any patient by the time of blood sampling. General study points: Significant differences in CD8+ Simpson's diversity were not observed between patients and controls.

According to the study, genomic DNA was the template for TCR beta VDJ and CDR3 profiling. MiXCR, applied by TCRdb to the reads, yields one record per CDR3 protein. This repertoire shows under 250,000 distinct CDR3 sequences, approximately 65% found once; its top ten account for around three fifths. With respect to this clonotype: Antigen: not known.

The V and J ends lost 3 bases and 4 bases, in that order; junction bases with no gene match: 11. In germline, CDR1 is LNHNV, CDR2 YYDKDF (reference sequence). The CDR3 is made up of 17 amino acids. The chain joins TRBV15 to TRBJ2-7, with TRBD1 identical over 11 bases. What was sequenced was sorted CD4+, CD8+, or CD8+CD57+ T cells (not recorded which) from PBMCs. The sequence was obtained from a human donor with aplastic anemia. DNA of the CDR3: TGTGCCACCAGCAGCACACGAGCCGGGACAGGGGGGTACGAGCAGTACTTC. It is translated as CATSSTRAGTGGYEQYF.